These T cell receptor beta chains were read from a single sample in a study of response to subunit inactivated influenza vaccine. A single record per CDR3 protein comes from TCRdb applying MiXCR to the RT-PCR reads. The table has approximately 700,000 distinct CDR3 sequences, around 14% seen once; the top ten hold under 14%. This specimen consisted of PBMCs from blood, obtained roughly 12 days after vaccination. These receptors were collected from a man aged 45-65 years who received an inactivated influenza vaccine. Both conserved end residues are part of each CDR3. A D gene is named only where the DNA matches it firmly. Clone size is stated in some rows and not others, as once, few, many or a class when expanded.

d_gene,v_gene,abundance,j_gene,CDR3nt,CDR3aa
-,TRBV29-1,few,TRBJ2-2,TGCAGCGTTCCAGGGAACACCGGGGAGCTGTTTTTT,CSVPGNTGELFF
TRBD1,TRBV4-3,-,TRBJ2-7,TGCGCCAGCAGCCAGGCTAAGATCTTCGGACAGGGGTTGGACGAGCAGTACTTC,CASSQAKIFGQGLDEQYF
-,TRBV20-1,-,TRBJ1-6,TGCAGTGCGGGGCCTCGGCCATATAATTCACCCCTCCACTTT,CSAGPRPYNSPLHF
-,TRBV2,-,TRBJ1-4,TGTGCCAGCATCGCCCTAAGAGGGGGGACTAATGAAAAACTGTTTTTT,CASIALRGGTNEKLFF
TRBD1,TRBV3-1,many,TRBJ2-2,TGTGCCAGCAGCCAGCCGGACAGGGGGCGGGTCGGGGAGCTGTTTTTT,CASSQPDRGRVGELFF
TRBD2,TRBV18,-,TRBJ2-3,TGTGCCAGCACCACCGGGACTAGCGGGAGGTTTACAGATACGCAGTATTTT,CASTTGTSGRFTDTQYF
-,TRBV15,-,TRBJ2-7,TGTGCCACGTCACTGGGGGGGACAAATCCGTACGAGCAGTACTTC,CATSLGGTNPYEQYF
TRBD1,TRBV6-2/TRBV6-3,-,TRBJ1-5,TGTGCCAGCAGGTCAATGGGACAGGGGAATCAGCCCCAGCATTTT,CASRSMGQGNQPQHF
-,TRBV12-5,-,TRBJ2-3,TGTGCTAGTGGTTTGCATCCGAACACAGATACGCAGTATTTT,CASGLHPNTDTQYF
-,TRBV27,-,TRBJ2-6,TGTGCCAGCAGTCCCGGGACATTCTCTGGGGCCAACGTCCTGACTTTC,CASSPGTFSGANVLTF
-,TRBV10-3,-,TRBJ1-5,TGTGCCATCAGTGAGTCCGGGACACAGAATCAGCCCCAGCATTTT,CAISESGTQNQPQHF
-,TRBV29-1,many,TRBJ2-3,TGCAGCGTTGACCCTGCGGGGCACGTCACAGATACGCAGTATTTT,CSVDPAGHVTDTQYF
-,TRBV28,-,TRBJ2-3,TGTGCCAGCAGTTTATACCTCAGCGGGCAGAGCACAGATACGCAGTATTTT,CASSLYLSGQSTDTQYF
-,TRBV20-1,-,TRBJ2-3,TGCAGTGCTCTCTCCCGACCGGTCCGGGCAGATACGCAGTATTTT,CSALSRPVRADTQYF
TRBD1,TRBV29-1,many,TRBJ1-2,TGCAGCGTTGATGTGGACAGGGGGCCCTATGGCTACACCTTC,CSVDVDRGPYGYTF
-,TRBV7-2,many,TRBJ2-3,TGTGCCAGCAGCTTAGGGACTGTACCGGGGACAGATACGCAGTATTTT,CASSLGTVPGTDTQYF
TRBD2,TRBV29-1,-,TRBJ2-7,TGCAGCGTTGCCCAGCGGGAGATAACCTACGAGCAGTACTTC,CSVAQREITYEQYF
-,TRBV28,few,TRBJ1-5,TGTGCCAGCAGTTTGAGTACAGGAGATCAGCCCCAGCATTTT,CASSLSTGDQPQHF
-,TRBV6-5,-,TRBJ2-7,TGTGCCAGCAGTTACTCTGCAGACAGCTACGAGCAGTACTTC,CASSYSADSYEQYF
-,TRBV20-1,few,TRBJ1-5,TGCAGTGCTAGAGAGGAGGGTATAAGGGGCGATCAGCCCCAGCATTTT,CSAREEGIRGDQPQHF
-,TRBV28,many,TRBJ2-1,TGTGCCAGCAGTTTACCACGGGCAGGAAGGTCCTACAATGAGCAGTTCTTC,CASSLPRAGRSYNEQFF
TRBD2,TRBV15,few,TRBJ2-3,TGTGCCTCCGGGACTAGCTTTCTGGGGAGCACAGATACGCAGTATTTT,CASGTSFLGSTDTQYF
TRBD2,TRBV18,-,TRBJ2-7,TGTGCCAGCTCACCGTTAGCGGGAGGTCTTAAGGAGCAGTACTTC,CASSPLAGGLKEQYF
-,TRBV7-8,-,TRBJ2-5,TGTGCCAGCAGCTTATTCTTCGGGGTCCAAGAGACCCAGTACTTC,CASSLFFGVQETQYF
-,TRBV24-1,-,TRBJ2-3,TGTGCCACCAGTAACAGGGGCACAGATACGCAGTATTTT,CATSNRGTDTQYF
TRBD2,TRBV7-3,-,TRBJ2-3,TGTGCCAGCAGCTTTGCGGGAGGGGGCACAGATACGCAGTATTTT,CASSFAGGGTDTQYF
-,TRBV15,-,TRBJ1-2,TGTGCCACCAGCAGAGATTTTGACACCTATGGCTACACCTTC,CATSRDFDTYGYTF
-,TRBV7-3,few,TRBJ1-1,TGTGCCAGCAGCTTACAGGCGGGGAGGCGGACTGAAGCTTTCTTT,CASSLQAGRRTEAFF
TRBD1,TRBV7-9,few,TRBJ2-7,TGTGCCAGCAGCCCCACCGGGGACAGGACCTACGAGCAGTACTTC,CASSPTGDRTYEQYF
-,TRBV4-2,few,TRBJ2-7,TGTGCCAGCAGCCCGGGTCTCGGCGGGGAGCAGTACTTC,CASSPGLGGEQYF
-,TRBV29-1,many,TRBJ2-1,TGCAGCGTTGCGGGGCCCAGGACCCATTCAAGGAATGAGCAGTTCTTC,CSVAGPRTHSRNEQFF
-,TRBV7-9,-,TRBJ1-1,TGTGCCAGCAGCTTAGTCGCCGGGAACACTGAAGCTTTCTTT,CASSLVAGNTEAFF
-,TRBV12-3/TRBV12-4,-,TRBJ2-5,TGTGCCATCGGCAAAACGGGTTTGGAGACCCAGTACTTC,CAIGKTGLETQYF
-,TRBV9,-,TRBJ2-3,TGTGCCAGCAGCGTAGGTTCGGGAGTTGGCACAGATACGCAGTATTTT,CASSVGSGVGTDTQYF
-,TRBV12-3/TRBV12-4,many,TRBJ1-5,TGTGCCAGCAGTCGGGGGGATAGCAATCAGCCCCAGCATTTT,CASSRGDSNQPQHF
-,TRBV6-5,few,TRBJ2-2,TGTGCCAGCAGTTACTCGTTCGGGACACCTGACACCGGGGAGCTGTTTTTT,CASSYSFGTPDTGELFF
-,TRBV4-3,-,TRBJ1-5,TGCGCCAGCAGCCAAGATCGATTTTCCCCCAATCAGCCCCAGCATTTT,CASSQDRFSPNQPQHF
TRBD1,TRBV10-3,many,TRBJ2-7,TGTGCCATCGCCGGGACAGGGCTACTCTACGAGCAGTACTTC,CAIAGTGLLYEQYF
-,TRBV27,-,TRBJ1-5,TGTGCCAGCAGACCGAGTTATAGCAATCAGCCCCAGCATTTT,CASRPSYSNQPQHF
-,TRBV20-1,few,TRBJ2-3,TGCAGTGCTAGAGCTCCCGGGACTCACACAGATACGCAGTATTTT,CSARAPGTHTDTQYF
-,TRBV7-2,-,TRBJ2-1,TGTGCCAGCAGCTCCGCACTAGACCGCTACAATGAGCAGTTCTTC,CASSSALDRYNEQFF
-,TRBV12-3/TRBV12-4,many,TRBJ2-2,TGTGCCAGCAGTTTAGGGGGTTTCACCGGGGAGCTGTTTTTT,CASSLGGFTGELFF
TRBD2,TRBV12-3/TRBV12-4,-,TRBJ2-3,TGTGCCAGCAGCTTAGCGGGAGGACAAGATACGCAGTATTTT,CASSLAGGQDTQYF
TRBD1,TRBV28,many,TRBJ2-7,TGTGCCAGCAGGGACAGGGATCTCTACGAGCAGTACTTC,CASRDRDLYEQYF
TRBD2,TRBV14,-,TRBJ2-1,TGTGCCAGCAGCCAAGATTTACTAGCGGGGGGGGAGCAGTTCTTC,CASSQDLLAGGEQFF
TRBD2,TRBV6-5,few,TRBJ2-5,TGTGCCAGCAGTTACGGGGCGGGAGGACAAGAGACCCAGTACTTC,CASSYGAGGQETQYF